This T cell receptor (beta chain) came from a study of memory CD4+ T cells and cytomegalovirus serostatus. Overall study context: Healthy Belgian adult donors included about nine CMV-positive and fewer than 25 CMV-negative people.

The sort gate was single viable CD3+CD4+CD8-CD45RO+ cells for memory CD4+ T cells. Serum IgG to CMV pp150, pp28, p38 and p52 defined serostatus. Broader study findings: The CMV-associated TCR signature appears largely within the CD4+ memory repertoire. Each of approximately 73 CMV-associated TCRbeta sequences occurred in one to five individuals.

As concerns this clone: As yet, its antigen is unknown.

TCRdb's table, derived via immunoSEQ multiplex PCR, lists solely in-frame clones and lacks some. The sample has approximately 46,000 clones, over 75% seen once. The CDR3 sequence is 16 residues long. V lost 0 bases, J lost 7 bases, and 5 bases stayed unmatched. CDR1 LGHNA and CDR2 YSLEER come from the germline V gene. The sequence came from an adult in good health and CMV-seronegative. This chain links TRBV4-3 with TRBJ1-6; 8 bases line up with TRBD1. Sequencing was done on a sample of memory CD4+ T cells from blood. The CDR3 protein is CASSQDYQGANSPLHF. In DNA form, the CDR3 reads TGCGCCAGCAGCCAAGATTACCAGGGGGCGAATTCACCCCTCCACTTT.